Listed below are T cell receptor beta chains from one sample, sequenced in a study of beta chain features in type 1 diabetes. Clones were sequenced by immunoSEQ multiplex PCR, and TCRdb holds only the in-frame ones, with some missing. The sample has a few hundred thousand clones, roughly 30% seen once. Sequencing was carried out using naive CD4+ T cells from blood. Receptors were obtained from a man between 18 and 29 years old in good health. The CDR3 runs from the conserved cysteine through the conserved F or W. A D gene is named only where the DNA matches it firmly. Clone size appears in some rows only: once, few, many, or a class for an expanded clone.

>TRBJ2-1|TRBV7-7|.|few
CASRVTGTEQFF
TGTGCCAGCAGGGTCACAGGGACTGAGCAGTTCTTC
>TRBJ2-1|TRBV30|TRBD2|.
CAWGGLLNEQFF
TGTGCCTGGGGGGGACTACTCAATGAGCAGTTCTTC
>TRBJ1-5|TRBV2|.|.
CASAGLMGPQHF
TGTGCCAGTGCTGGGCTGATGGGGCCCCAGCATTTT
>TRBJ2-1|TRBV9|.|few
CASAAGSYSYNEQFF
TGTGCCAGCGCCGCAGGATCCTACTCCTACAATGAGCAGTTCTTC
>TRBJ2-7|TRBV29-1|TRBD2|few
CSVVVSLWRESAYEQYF
TGCAGCGTTGTGGTTTCGCTGTGGCGGGAGTCGGCCTACGAGCAGTACTTC
>TRBJ2-3|TRBV6-6|.|.
CASSYSSGADTQYF
TGTGCCAGCAGTTACAGCAGCGGAGCAGATACGCAGTATTTT
>TRBJ2-7|TRBV30|.|few
CAWSPSYEQYF
TGTGCCTGGAGTCCCTCCTACGAGCAGTACTTC
>TRBJ2-7|TRBV12-5|.|few
CASGPGGSYEQYF
TGTGCTAGTGGCCCTGGGGGGTCCTACGAGCAGTACTTC
>TRBJ2-1|TRBV19|TRBD2|.
CASSKGLASYNEQFF
TGTGCCAGTAGTAAAGGACTAGCGAGCTACAATGAGCAGTTCTTC
>TRBJ2-3|TRBV7-2|.|.
CASSSGQTDTQYF
TGTGCCAGCAGCTCTGGACAGACAGATACGCAGTATTTT
>TRBJ2-7|TRBV23-1|TRBD2|.
CASSRNSGRYEQYF
TGCGCCAGCAGTAGGAATAGCGGGAGATACGAGCAGTACTTC
>TRBJ2-7|TRBV13|TRBD2|few
CASSLTGRAHEQYF
TGTGCCAGCAGCTTAACCGGGAGGGCCCACGAGCAGTACTTC
>TRBJ2-2|TRBV30|.|once
CAWRKQISTGELFF
TGTGCCTGGAGGAAACAGATATCCACCGGGGAGCTGTTTTTT
>TRBJ2-7|TRBV11-3|.|.
CASSLDNGYEQYF
TGTGCCAGCAGCTTAGATAACGGTTACGAGCAGTACTTC
>TRBJ2-5|TRBV9|TRBD1|.
CASSVGQQETQYF
TGTGCCAGCAGCGTGGGACAGCAAGAGACCCAGTACTTC
>TRBJ2-4|TRBV6-5|TRBD2|.
CASRGLADKNIQYF
TGTGCCAGCAGGGGACTAGCCGATAAAAACATTCAGTACTTC
>TRBJ2-5|TRBV2|TRBD1|few
CASRSLRGPGETQYF
TGTGCCAGCAGGAGCCTAAGGGGGCCGGGAGAGACCCAGTACTTC
>TRBJ2-7|TRBV6-1|.|.
CASSEAGGDSYEQYF
TGTGCCAGCAGTGAAGCCGGGGGCGATTCCTACGAGCAGTACTTC
>TRBJ2-5|TRBV7-2|TRBD1|few
CASIMSGGEETQYF
TGTGCCAGCATTATGTCAGGGGGCGAAGAGACCCAGTACTTC
>TRBJ2-1|TRBV25-1|.|few
CASSEYPINEQFF
TGTGCCAGCAGTGAATACCCTATCAATGAGCAGTTCTTC
>TRBJ2-4|TRBV6-6|TRBD2|.
CASSHSGEALRF
TGTGCCAGCAGCCATAGCGGGGAGGCCCTTCGCTTC
>TRBJ2-2|TRBV7-2|.|few
CASSLGFTGELFF
TGTGCCAGCAGCTTAGGGTTTACCGGGGAGCTGTTTTTT
>TRBJ1-4|TRBV5-4|TRBD1|.
CASSRTQTGPTNEKLFF
TGTGCCAGCAGCCGGACCCAGACAGGGCCAACTAATGAAAAACTGTTTTTT
>TRBJ1-4|TRBV25-1|.|few
CASSEAAVINEKLFF
TGTGCCAGCAGTGAGGCGGCCGTCATTAATGAAAAACTGTTTTTT
>TRBJ2-5|TRBV29-1|.|.
CSVEAGETQYF
TGCAGCGTTGAAGCGGGAGAGACCCAGTACTTC
>TRBJ2-2|TRBV4-2|.|.
CASSNTGELFF
TGTGCCAGCAGTAATACCGGGGAGCTGTTTTTT
>TRBJ2-3|TRBV5-6|TRBD1|.
CASSRRWDSSTDTQYF
TGTGCCAGCAGCCGGAGGTGGGACAGTAGCACAGATACGCAGTATTTT
>TRBJ2-5|TRBV4-2|TRBD1|.
CASSQGTGVRQETQYF
TGTGCCAGCAGCCAGGGGACAGGGGTTCGGCAAGAGACCCAGTACTTC
>TRBJ2-7|TRBV9|TRBD2|.
CASSTLAGPAYEQYF
TGTGCCAGCAGCACACTAGCGGGACCAGCCTACGAGCAGTACTTC
>TRBJ2-2|TRBV15|.|few
CATSRDAYSNTGELFF
TGTGCCACCAGCAGAGATGCGTACAGTAACACCGGGGAGCTGTTTTTT
>TRBJ2-3|TRBV30|TRBD1|few
CAWSGQGADTQYF
TGTGCCTGGAGTGGACAGGGGGCAGATACGCAGTATTTT
>TRBJ1-1|TRBV28|TRBD1|few
CASSRQGVGAFF
TGTGCCAGCAGTAGACAGGGAGTGGGAGCTTTCTTT
>TRBJ2-5|TRBV5-1|.|.
CASSFGQQETQYF
TGCGCCAGCAGCTTTGGACAGCAAGAGACCCAGTACTTC
>TRBJ2-5|TRBV30|.|few
CAWSVTTVGTQYF
TGTGCCTGGAGTGTAACGACAGTTGGGACCCAGTACTTC
>TRBJ2-3|TRBV12-5|TRBD1|few
CASGSKGQGTDTQYF
TGTGCTAGTGGTTCAAAAGGACAGGGCACAGATACGCAGTATTTT
>TRBJ2-4|TRBV29-1|.|few
CSVEQPPAKNIQYF
TGCAGCGTTGAACAGCCCCCGGCCAAAAACATTCAGTACTTC
>TRBJ2-1|TRBV10-3|.|.
CAISGDGFYNEQFF
TGTGCCATCAGTGGAGACGGATTCTACAATGAGCAGTTCTTC
>TRBJ2-3|TRBV10-3|.|.
CAISVGFTDTQYF
TGTGCCATCAGTGTGGGCTTCACAGATACGCAGTATTTT
>TRBJ2-1|TRBV30|.|.
CAWRTSTTEREQFF
TGTGCCTGGAGAACGTCCACGACCGAGAGGGAGCAGTTCTTC
>TRBJ2-1|TRBV30|.|.
CAWDDLYNEQFF
TGTGCCTGGGATGACTTGTACAATGAGCAGTTCTTC
>TRBJ1-2|TRBV18|.|.
CASSPQERYGYTF
TGTGCCAGCTCACCACAAGAGCGCTATGGCTACACCTTC
>TRBJ2-7|TRBV4-2|.|.
CASSRSAGRAYEQYF
TGTGCCAGCAGCCGCTCCGCCGGCAGAGCATACGAGCAGTACTTC
>TRBJ1-1|TRBV2|TRBD1|.
CASLRDRALPEAFF
TGTGCCAGCCTCCGGGACAGGGCCTTGCCTGAAGCTTTCTTT
>TRBJ1-2|TRBV30|.|few
CAWSGDKDGYTF
TGTGCCTGGAGTGGGGACAAGGATGGCTACACCTTC
>TRBJ1-1|TRBV7-2|.|few
CASSLREGNTEAFF
TGTGCCAGCAGCTTGAGGGAGGGAAACACTGAAGCTTTCTTT
>TRBJ1-4|TRBV5-6|.|.
CASSLFLGEKLFF
TGTGCCAGCAGCTTGTTCTTGGGCGAAAAACTGTTTTTT
>TRBJ2-1|TRBV5-1|.|few
CASSLEGKGEQFF
TGCGCCAGCAGCTTGGAGGGAAAGGGTGAGCAGTTCTTC
>TRBJ2-1|TRBV4-3|.|.
CASSLLDSNEQFF
TGCGCCAGCAGCCTCCTCGACAGCAATGAGCAGTTCTTC
>TRBJ2-3|TRBV9|TRBD2|.
CASSKIPGLAATDTQYF
TGTGCCAGCAGTAAGATACCGGGACTAGCGGCCACAGATACGCAGTATTTT
>TRBJ2-1|TRBV9|TRBD2|few
CASSVSAGGYNEQFF
TGTGCCAGCAGCGTGTCAGCGGGAGGGTACAATGAGCAGTTCTTC
>TRBJ2-5|TRBV19|.|.
CASSPYREEETQYF
TGTGCCAGTAGTCCATACAGGGAGGAGGAGACCCAGTACTTC
>TRBJ2-1|TRBV7-6|TRBD2|.
CASSLLAEPYNEQFF
TGTGCCAGCAGCTTACTAGCGGAACCATACAATGAGCAGTTCTTC
>TRBJ2-7|TRBV5-1|.|.
CASSSQGYEQYF
TGCGCCAGCAGCTCGCAGGGCTACGAGCAGTACTTC